This is a list of T cell receptor beta chains from one sample in a study of blood T cell repertoires in COVID-19. Profiled with immunoSEQ multiplex PCR; TCRdb holds only in-frame clones, not every one. Of under 200,000 clones in the sample, roughly 87% were seen once. What was sequenced was PBMCs or T cells enriched from blood (not recorded which). The receptor set was obtained from a woman aged 45-59 years who had recovered from COVID-19. CDR3s include the opening cysteine and the closing phenylalanine or tryptophan. D genes are given only for firm matches. Rows give clone size only sometimes, using once, few, many, or a class for an expanded clone.

V	J	D	size	DNA	CDR3
TRBV13	TRBJ2-7	-	-	TGTGCCAGCAGCGACGGGACCTACGAGCAGTACTTC	CASSDGTYEQYF
TRBV18	TRBJ2-7	TRBD2	-	TGTGCCAGCTCACGAACTGGACTAGCGGGAGTCGGTGAGCAGTACTTC	CASSRTGLAGVGEQYF
TRBV11-2	TRBJ2-1	TRBD1	-	TGTGCCAGCAGCTTAGATTGGCAGGGGGCTGGGAATGAGCAGTTCTTC	CASSLDWQGAGNEQFF
TRBV6-6	TRBJ2-7	TRBD1	-	TGTGCCAGCAGTTACACAGGGGGTAGGAACGAGCAGTACTTC	CASSYTGGRNEQYF
TRBV12-3/TRBV12-4	TRBJ1-2	-	-	TGTGCCAGCAGCCAGAACTATGGCTACACCTTC	CASSQNYGYTF
TRBV18	TRBJ1-4	-	-	TGTGCCAGCTTCCCCGGGGGAAATGAAAAACTGTTTTTT	CASFPGGNEKLFF
TRBV30	TRBJ2-3	-	-	TGTGCCTGGACCCTCCGGGGGTTAGTAACAGATACGCAGTATTTT	CAWTLRGLVTDTQYF
TRBV2	TRBJ1-3	-	-	TGTGCCAGCAGGAACCAAGACATCGCTGGAAACACCATATATTTT	CASRNQDIAGNTIYF
TRBV27	TRBJ1-1	-	-	TGTGCCAGCAGCCTCAAAGCGGGCAGAGGGCGGGCTTTCTTT	CASSLKAGRGRAFF
TRBV18	TRBJ1-2	-	-	TGTGCCAGCTCACCGCCAGGAGGGTATGGCTACACCTTC	CASSPPGGYGYTF
TRBV19	TRBJ2-2	TRBD1	-	TGTGCCAGTAGTGTGACAGGGGCCGGGGAGCTGTTTTTT	CASSVTGAGELFF
TRBV5-6	TRBJ1-4	TRBD1	few	TGTGCCAGCAGCCTTACTCCAGGGGGCGGAATAGAAAAACTGTTTTTT	CASSLTPGGGIEKLFF
TRBV5-1	TRBJ2-1	TRBD2	once	TGCGCCAGCAGCCTAGCGGGAGCTCCCTCCTACAATGAGCAGTTCTTC	CASSLAGAPSYNEQFF
TRBV5-4	TRBJ2-1	TRBD2	-	TGTGCCAGCAGCCCCTCCGGGACTAGGATTGATGAGCAGTTCTTC	CASSPSGTRIDEQFF
TRBV2	TRBJ1-4	TRBD1	-	TGTGCCAGCACAGTCCTCGGGACAGGGAATGAAAAACTGTTTTTT	CASTVLGTGNEKLFF
TRBV5-1	TRBJ2-7	TRBD2	few	TGCGCCAGCAGCCCCGAGGGGACTAGCGGGAGAGAGCAGTACTTC	CASSPEGTSGREQYF
TRBV20-1	TRBJ1-5	-	-	TGCAGTGCTAGTTACTATAGCAATCAGCCCCAGCATTTT	CSASYYSNQPQHF
TRBV13	TRBJ2-7	-	once	TGTGCCAGCAGCCCACCGGGAACCCCCTACGAGCAGTACTTC	CASSPPGTPYEQYF
TRBV18	TRBJ2-1	-	-	TGTGCCAGCTCACGTATAACAGGGAATGAGCAGTTCTTC	CASSRITGNEQFF
TRBV5-1	TRBJ1-5	-	-	TGCGCCAGCAACGCGGGGGTGGGTCAGCCCCAGCATTTT	CASNAGVGQPQHF
TRBV5-1	TRBJ2-7	TRBD2	-	TGCGCCAGCAGCCTCGGACTAGCAGTCTCCTACGAGCAGTACTTC	CASSLGLAVSYEQYF
TRBV5-4	TRBJ1-3	-	-	TGTGCCAGCAGCTTGGGTCGCTCTGGAAACACCATATATTTT	CASSLGRSGNTIYF
TRBV19	TRBJ2-1	-	-	TGTGCCAGTAGTCGGGTAGCGGTCTCCTACAATGAGCAGTTCTTC	CASSRVAVSYNEQFF
TRBV19	TRBJ1-2	-	-	TGTGCCAGTAGGGGTGGAAACGGACAGACTAACTATGGCTACACCTTC	CASRGGNGQTNYGYTF
TRBV28	TRBJ2-2	TRBD2	-	TGTGCCAGCAGTTTTGCGGGGACTAGCGGGATAATCGCGAACACCGGGGAGCTGTTTTTT	CASSFAGTSGIIANTGELFF
TRBV5-1	TRBJ1-4	TRBD1	-	TGCGCCAGCAGCTTGGAGGGACAGCCTAATGAAAAACTGTTTTTT	CASSLEGQPNEKLFF
TRBV2	TRBJ1-2	TRBD1	-	TGTGCCAGCAGTTCTCAGGGGGCAAGCGTTCACACCTTC	CASSSQGASVHTF
TRBV18	TRBJ2-7	TRBD2	-	TGTGCCAGCTCACCAGGGCTAGCGGGAGGGTTCGAGCAGTACTTC	CASSPGLAGGFEQYF
TRBV12-3/TRBV12-4	TRBJ2-7	-	-	TGTGCCAGCAGTTTAGACGTCTTTCGGGAGCAGTACTTC	CASSLDVFREQYF
TRBV11-2	TRBJ2-7	-	few	TGTGCCAGCAGCTCCCTGGCTCAGGACAATCCCTACGAGCAGTACTTC	CASSSLAQDNPYEQYF
TRBV5-1	TRBJ2-7	-	-	TGCGCCAGCAGCTTAAACAGCGGGTACTCCTACGAGCAGTACTTC	CASSLNSGYSYEQYF
TRBV28	TRBJ1-4	-	-	TGTGCCAGCAGTTTACGACAGGCAGGTGAAAAACTGTTTTTT	CASSLRQAGEKLFF
TRBV28	TRBJ1-5	-	-	TGTGCCAGCCTCGGCACGTTGGGGGGAGGTCAGCATTTT	CASLGTLGGGQHF
TRBV19	TRBJ1-2	-	few	TGTGCCAGTAGTACCCCGAGCGCCCTATATGGCTACACCTTC	CASSTPSALYGYTF